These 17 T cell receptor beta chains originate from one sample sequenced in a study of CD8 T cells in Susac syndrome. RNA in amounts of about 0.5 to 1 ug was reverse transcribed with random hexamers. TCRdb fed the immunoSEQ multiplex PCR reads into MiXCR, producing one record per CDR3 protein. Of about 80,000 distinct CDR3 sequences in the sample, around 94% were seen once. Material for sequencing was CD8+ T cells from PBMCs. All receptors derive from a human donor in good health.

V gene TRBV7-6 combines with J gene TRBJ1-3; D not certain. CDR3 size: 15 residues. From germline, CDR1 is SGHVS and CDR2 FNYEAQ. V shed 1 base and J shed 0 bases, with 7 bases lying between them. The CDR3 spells CASSLEPSSGNTIYF. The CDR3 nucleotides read TGTGCCAGCAGCTTAGAGCCGAGCTCTGGAAACACCATATATTTT.

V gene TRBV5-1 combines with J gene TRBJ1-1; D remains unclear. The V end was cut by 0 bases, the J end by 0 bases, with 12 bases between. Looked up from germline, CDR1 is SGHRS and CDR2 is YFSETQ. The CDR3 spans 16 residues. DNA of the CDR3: TGCGCCAGCAGCTTGGTTCAGACAAGTTTGAACACTGAAGCTTTCTTT. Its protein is CASSLVQTSLNTEAFF. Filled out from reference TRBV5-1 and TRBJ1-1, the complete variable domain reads KAGVTQTPRYLIKTRGQQVTLSCSPISGHRSVSWYQQTPGQGLQFLFEYFSETQRNKGNFPGRFSGRQFSNSRSEMNVSTLELGDSALYLCASSLVQTSLNTEAFFGQGTRLTVV.

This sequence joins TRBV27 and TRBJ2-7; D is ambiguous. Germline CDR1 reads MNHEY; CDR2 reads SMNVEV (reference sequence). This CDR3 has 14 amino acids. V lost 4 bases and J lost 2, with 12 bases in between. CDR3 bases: TGTGCCAGCAGTTCGATGGAGAAGGCCTACGAGCAGTACGTC. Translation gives CASSSMEKAYEQYV.

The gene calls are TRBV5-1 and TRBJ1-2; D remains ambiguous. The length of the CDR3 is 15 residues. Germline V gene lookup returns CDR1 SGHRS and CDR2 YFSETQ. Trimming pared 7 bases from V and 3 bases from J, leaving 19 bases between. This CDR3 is CASLPYFGSHYGYTF. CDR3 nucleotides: TGCGCCAGCTTACCTTATTTCGGGTCGCACTATGGCTACACCTTC.

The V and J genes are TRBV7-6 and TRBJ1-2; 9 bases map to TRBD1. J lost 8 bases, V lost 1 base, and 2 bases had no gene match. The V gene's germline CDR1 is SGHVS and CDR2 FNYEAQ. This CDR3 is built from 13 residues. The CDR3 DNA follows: TGTGCCAGCAGCTTAGGACAGGGGGAAGGCTACACCTTC. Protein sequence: CASSLGQGEGYTF.

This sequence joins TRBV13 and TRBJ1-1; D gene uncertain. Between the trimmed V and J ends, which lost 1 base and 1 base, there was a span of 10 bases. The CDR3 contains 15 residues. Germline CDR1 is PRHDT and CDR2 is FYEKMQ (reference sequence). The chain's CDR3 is CASSLVPGQNTEAFF. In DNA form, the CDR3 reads TGTGCCAGCAGCTTAGTCCCGGGCCAGAACACTGAAGCTTTCTTT.

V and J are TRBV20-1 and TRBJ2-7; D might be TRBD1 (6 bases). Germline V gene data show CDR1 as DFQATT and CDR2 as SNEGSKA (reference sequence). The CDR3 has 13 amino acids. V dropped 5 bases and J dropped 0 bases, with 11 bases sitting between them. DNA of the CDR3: TGCAGTGCTTCGGACAGAAACTCCTACGAGCAGTACTTC. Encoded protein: CSASDRNSYEQYF.

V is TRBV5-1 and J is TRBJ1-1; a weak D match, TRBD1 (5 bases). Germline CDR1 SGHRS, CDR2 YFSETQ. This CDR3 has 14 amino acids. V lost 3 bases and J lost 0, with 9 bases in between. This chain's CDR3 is CASSWADMNTEAFF. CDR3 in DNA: TGCGCCAGCAGCTGGGCGGACATGAACACTGAAGCTTTCTTT. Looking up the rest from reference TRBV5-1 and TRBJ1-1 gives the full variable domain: KAGVTQTPRYLIKTRGQQVTLSCSPISGHRSVSWYQQTPGQGLQFLFEYFSETQRNKGNFPGRFSGRQFSNSRSEMNVSTLELGDSALYLCASSWADMNTEAFFGQGTRLTVV.

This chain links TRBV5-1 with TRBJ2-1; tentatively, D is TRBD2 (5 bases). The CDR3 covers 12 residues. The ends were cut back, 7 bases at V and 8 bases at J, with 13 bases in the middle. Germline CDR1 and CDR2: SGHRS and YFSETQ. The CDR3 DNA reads TGCGCCAGCCATCTACGGCGGGATGAGCAGTTCTTC. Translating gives CASHLRRDEQFF. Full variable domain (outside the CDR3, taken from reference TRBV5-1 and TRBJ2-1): KAGVTQTPRYLIKTRGQQVTLSCSPISGHRSVSWYQQTPGQGLQFLFEYFSETQRNKGNFPGRFSGRQFSNSRSEMNVSTLELGDSALYLCASHLRRDEQFFGPGTRLTVL.

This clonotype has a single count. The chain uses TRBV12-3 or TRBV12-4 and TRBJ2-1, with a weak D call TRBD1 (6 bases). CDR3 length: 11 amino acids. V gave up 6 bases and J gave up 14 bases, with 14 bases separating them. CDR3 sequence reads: CASRTGQLEFF. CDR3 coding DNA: TGTGCCAGCAGGACAGGACAGCTGGAGTTCTTC.

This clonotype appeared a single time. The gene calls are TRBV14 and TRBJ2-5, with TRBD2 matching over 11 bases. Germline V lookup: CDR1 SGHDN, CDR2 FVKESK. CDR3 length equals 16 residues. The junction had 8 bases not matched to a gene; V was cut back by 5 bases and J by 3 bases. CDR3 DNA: TGTGCCAGCAGCACCCGGACTAGCGGGTCCAAAGAGACCCAGTACTTC. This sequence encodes CASSTRTSGSKETQYF.

CDR3 loop: CSARPLPSGQYSTDTQYF. CDR3 bases: TGCAGTGCTAGGCCCCTCCCCTCGGGCCAATACAGCACAGATACGCAGTATTTT. This chain links TRBV20-1 with TRBJ2-3, with no clear D. Between the trimmed V and J ends, which lost 3 bases and 0 bases, there was a span of 22 bases. This CDR3 is 18 amino acids long. CDR1 DFQATT and CDR2 SNEGSKA come from the germline V gene (reference sequence).

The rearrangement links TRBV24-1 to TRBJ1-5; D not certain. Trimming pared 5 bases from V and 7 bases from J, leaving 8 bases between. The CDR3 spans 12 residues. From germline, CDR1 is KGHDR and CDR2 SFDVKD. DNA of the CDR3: TGTGCCACCAGTGTGGGTAGCCAGCCCCAGCATTTT. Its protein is CATSVGSQPQHF.

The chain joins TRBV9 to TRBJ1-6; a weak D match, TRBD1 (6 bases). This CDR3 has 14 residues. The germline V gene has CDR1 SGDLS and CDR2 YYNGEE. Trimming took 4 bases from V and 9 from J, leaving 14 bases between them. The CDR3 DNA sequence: TGTGCCAGCAGCCCTTCGGGGGCAACTTCACCCCTCCACTTT. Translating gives CASSPSGATSPLHF. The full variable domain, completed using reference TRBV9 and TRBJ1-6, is DSGVTQTPKHLITATGQRVTLRCSPRSGDLSVYWYQQSLDQGLQFLIQYYNGEERAKGNILERFSAQQFPDLHSELNLSSLELGDSALYFCASSPSGATSPLHFGNGTRLTVT.

The DNA of the CDR3 is TGTGCCAGCAGCCCTGGGGCCAGCTATGAAAAACTGTTTTTT. Translated: CASSPGASYEKLFF. The chain uses TRBV9 and TRBJ1-4; tentatively, D is TRBD1 (5 bases). V lost 4 bases and J 6 bases, leaving 13 bases between the germline ends. The CDR3 consists of 14 residues. The germline V gene encodes CDR1 SGDLS and CDR2 YYNGEE.

The CDR3 sequence is CASIPEGRPQETQYF. The CDR3 DNA sequence: TGTGCCAGCATCCCGGAGGGCCGCCCTCAAGAGACCCAGTACTTC. V and J are TRBV12-3 or TRBV12-4 and TRBJ2-5, with D possibly matching TRBD2 (6 bases). The CDR3 totals 15 residues. The V and J ends lost 7 bases and 2 bases respectively, with 17 bases between them.

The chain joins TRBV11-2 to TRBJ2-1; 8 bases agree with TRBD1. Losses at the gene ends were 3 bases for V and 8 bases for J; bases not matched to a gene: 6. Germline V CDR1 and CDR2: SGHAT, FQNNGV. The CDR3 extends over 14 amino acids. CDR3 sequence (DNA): TGTGCCAGCAGCTTTCGCAGGGGGCATCATGAGCAGTTCTTC. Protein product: CASSFRRGHHEQFF.